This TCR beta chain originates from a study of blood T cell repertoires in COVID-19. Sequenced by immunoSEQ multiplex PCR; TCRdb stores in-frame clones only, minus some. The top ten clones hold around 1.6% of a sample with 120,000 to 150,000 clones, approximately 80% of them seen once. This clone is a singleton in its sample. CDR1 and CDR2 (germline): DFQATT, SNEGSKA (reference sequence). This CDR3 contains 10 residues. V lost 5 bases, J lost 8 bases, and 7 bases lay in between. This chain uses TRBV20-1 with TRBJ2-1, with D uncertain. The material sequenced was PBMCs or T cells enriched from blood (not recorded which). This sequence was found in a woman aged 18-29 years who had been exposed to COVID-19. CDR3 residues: CSAPFDEQFF. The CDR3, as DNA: TGCAGTGCTCCATTTGATGAGCAGTTCTTC.